This is a list of T cell receptor beta chains from one sample in a study of sequential checkpoint blockade in melanoma. Data came from immunoSEQ multiplex PCR; TCRdb stores just in-frame clones and leaves some out. Among roughly 21,000 clones, around 27% were seen once, and the ten largest hold more than 6.5%. The specimen comprised tumor tissue (inferred from file names), sampled from a patient given nivolumab and ipilimumab in sequence. These receptors were collected from a human donor with melanoma. Both conserved end residues are trimmed from each CDR3.

TRBJ2-2	TRBV11-3	ASSLEGHTTGELF
TRBJ1-6	TRBV6-8	ASRTGEVYSPLH
TRBJ2-3	TRBV11-3	ASSTGTSGGRTQY
TRBJ2-3	TRBV11-3	ASSFGLALDTDTQY
TRBJ2-7	TRBV11-3	ASSLGGVSRYEQY
TRBJ1-1	TRBV29-1	SVEAPRDRGYTEAF
TRBJ2-7	TRBV12-5	ASTAEVSSGHEQY
TRBJ2-1	TRBV28	ASSRPDGFGGRPQSSYNEQF
TRBJ2-7	TRBV5-1	ASSQGQGTYEQY
TRBJ1-1	TRBV28	ATLIAGGRMNTEAF
TRBJ2-5	TRBV5-1	ASSDRDRDGQETQY
TRBJ1-4	TRBV5-1	ASSLENPITGEKLF
TRBJ2-4	TRBV28	ASSVTGTGKSAKNIQY
TRBJ2-7	TRBV6-8	ASSPSEGYEQY
TRBJ2-7	TRBV6-8	ASSWGQLTYEQY
TRBJ1-6	TRBV11-3	ASSLGTGVYNSPLH
TRBJ2-1	TRBV5-1	ASSQDPSTYNEQF
TRBJ1-1	TRBV28	ASPSPITGTSYTEAF
TRBJ2-1	TRBV11-3	ASSFLRTSGAHGEQF
TRBJ2-7	TRBV28	ASSFGGSYEQY
TRBJ2-1	TRBV9	ASSVVASGGGEQF
TRBJ2-1	TRBV6-8	ASSYPGQPEQF
TRBJ2-1	TRBV6-7	ASRDRISNEQF